This T cell receptor beta chain originates from a study of human T cells and chemical hapten exposure (dated by TCRdb to about 2021). Broadly, across the study: For sensitization, 2% DPC in acetone was applied to a 2 cm by 2 cm area of upper inner arm skin. Patients additionally received weekly therapeutic DPC doses to the scalp throughout the roughly 26-week study period. Patch tests used Finn chambers with 0.01% DPC on the upper back, scored after 6 days by International Contact Dermatitis Research Group standards. The patient cohort, mostly female, included alopecia areata with under or over 50% scalp involvement, alopecia totalis and alopecia universalis. The libraries were sequenced as a pool, and the TCR yield per sample differed mostly because of small variations in library volumes within the pool. Peripheral blood TCR repertoire changes were tracked in vivo in alopecia patients during primary and secondary sensitization to the hapten diphenylcyclopropenone (DPC). Blood samples were taken from patients before sensitization (week 0) and at 2, 6 and about 24 weeks after DPC sensitization. For TCR sequencing, blood came from twenty-nine alopecia patients at anywhere from one to four time points (pre-sensitization, 2, 6 and 24 weeks). Study-wide conclusions, independent of this receptor: Significantly more large CDR3 similarity clusters were formed by expanded TCRs than by pre-sensitization or healthy control sets, consistent with antigen-driven responses. Because all patients had alopecia, a presumed autoimmune disease, the immune response of the patients might differ from that of healthy individuals. DPC sensitization did not change how many TCRs were above 1 in 1000 frequency, and no evidence was found of alterations in global repertoire structure. Patch test score was positively correlated with the number of PT1 expanded TCRs, with significance at thresholds 8, 16 and 32 but not at 4. After repeated subsampling, changes were observed in the strength of the expansion versus patch-test correlation and in the threshold at which the correlation became significant.

This clonotype was observed many times. Its antigen is unknown. Within one base of it there is no much larger clone, and no base qualities were kept. The time point label on this specimen signifies: patch test 1, 2 weeks after DPC sensitization. The treatment or condition label for this specimen denotes: therapeutic diphenylcyclopropenone sensitization with weekly scalp DPC. Blood at each patch-test visit was drawn before the patch test was applied. Patients were eligible if aged 18 to 70, diagnosed with alopecia and judged suitable for DPC therapy, and pregnant patients were excluded. Unfractionated whole blood was collected in Tempus Blood RNA tubes, and total RNA was extracted from that blood. The library came from RACE. Instrument used: NextSeq 500. During library preparation, unique molecular identifiers were attached to individual cDNA molecules so that TCRs could be counted in a quantitative, reproducible way. For every blood RNA sample, sequencing covered both the TCR alpha and TCR beta chains. For the original study's pipeline: The median number of TCRs per sample was around 96,000, ranging from roughly 20,000 to 700,000. The Decombinator software suite was used to annotate the V, J and CDR3 of the TCR reads. For the PS versus PT1 abundance plots, all samples were subsampled to the same number of TCRs (28,000). TCRs were defined as expanded if absent before sensitization and observed at least eight times at the 2-week time point. TCRdb reprocessed the public reads (quality trimming at Q25 with fastp, clone calling with MiXCR) and kept in-frame beta chains. Records with the same CDR3 protein are collapsed into one entry carrying the most frequent genes and DNA. These V and J calls originate from TCRdb's pipeline instead of the authors' own analysis. The sample data list some 380,000 distinct CDR3 sequences, and 4% to 5.5% of these were observed just once. The top ten clonotypes cover around 2.3% of the sample.

The source was whole blood, collected in connection with sensitization to the hapten diphenylcyclopropenone (DPC). The sequence was obtained from a woman aged 45-60 years with alopecia areata. Some clones in this sample may be carry-over from other donors' samples.

The base sequence is TGTGCCAGCAGCTTAGAGTCAGGGATAAGCGAGCAGTACTTC. This encodes CASSLESGISEQYF. The sequence joins TRBV7-6 to TRBJ2-7; the D gene is possibly TRBD1, with 5 bases matching. From the cysteine through the phenylalanine, the CDR3 covers 14 amino acids. Just CDR3 DNA is preserved here, 42 bases in frame from base 1. Trimming removed 1 base from V and 6 bases from J, leaving 13 bases between the germline ends. The germline V gene supplies CDR1 SGHVS and CDR2 FNYEAQ.